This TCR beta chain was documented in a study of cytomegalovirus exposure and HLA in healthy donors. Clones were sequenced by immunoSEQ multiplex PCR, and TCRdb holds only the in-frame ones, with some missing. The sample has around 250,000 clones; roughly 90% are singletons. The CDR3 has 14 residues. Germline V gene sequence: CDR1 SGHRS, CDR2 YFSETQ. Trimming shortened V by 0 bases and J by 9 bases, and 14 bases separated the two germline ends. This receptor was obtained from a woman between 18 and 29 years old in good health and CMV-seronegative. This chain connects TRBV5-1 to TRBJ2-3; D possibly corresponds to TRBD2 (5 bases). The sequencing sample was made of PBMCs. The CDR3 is CASSLAEGGGTQYF. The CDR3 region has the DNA TGCGCCAGCAGCTTGGCAGAGGGTGGTGGGACGCAGTATTTT.